This T cell receptor beta chain was recorded in a study of blood T cell repertoires in COVID-19. Study overall: Donors in the United States, Italy and Spain gave samples during acute or convalescent COVID-19.

Germline trimming cut 5 bases from V and 2 bases from J; bases unmatched to any gene: 3. The germline V gene encodes CDR1 SEHNR and CDR2 FQNEAQ (reference sequence). The CDR3 totals 15 residues. This clone was found once. Method: immunoSEQ multiplex PCR; TCRdb's copy keeps in-frame clones and lacks some. The table lists over 200,000 clones, about 87% of them singletons. The TCR sequence derives from a man aged 30 to 45 who had recovered from COVID-19. What was sequenced was PBMCs or T cells enriched from blood (not recorded which). The genes are TRBV7-9 and TRBJ1-5; 10 bases agree with TRBD1. The DNA of the CDR3 is TGTGCCAGCAGCCGACAGGGGGCTGGCAATCAGCCCCAGCATTTT. It codes for CASSRQGAGNQPQHF.